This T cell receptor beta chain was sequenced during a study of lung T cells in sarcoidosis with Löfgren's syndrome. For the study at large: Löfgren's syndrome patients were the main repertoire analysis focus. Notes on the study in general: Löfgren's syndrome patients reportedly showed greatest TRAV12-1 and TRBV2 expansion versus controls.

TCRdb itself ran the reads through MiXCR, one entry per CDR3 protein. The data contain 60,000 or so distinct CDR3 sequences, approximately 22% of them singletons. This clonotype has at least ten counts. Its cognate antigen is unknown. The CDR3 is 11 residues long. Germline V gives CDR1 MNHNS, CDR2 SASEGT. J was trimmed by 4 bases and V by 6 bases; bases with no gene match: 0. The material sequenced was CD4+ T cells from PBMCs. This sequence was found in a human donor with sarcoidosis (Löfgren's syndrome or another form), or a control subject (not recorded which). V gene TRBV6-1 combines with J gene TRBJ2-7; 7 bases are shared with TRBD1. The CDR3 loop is CASRTGYEQYF. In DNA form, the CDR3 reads TGTGCCAGCAGGACAGGGTACGAGCAGTACTTC.